This entry describes one T cell receptor (beta chain). The target antigen is unknown. This entry is derived from a study of T cell responses to AZD1222 COVID-19 vaccine. Trimming took off 5 bases at V and 8 bases at J, with 16 bases between the two ends. Germline values: CDR1 LNHDA, CDR2 SQIVND (reference sequence). CDR3 length: 13 amino acids. Study results and caveats: Samples come after the peak T cell response, not at day 14. When two AZD1222 doses had been given, Spike-specific TCR breadth and depth rose.

Assay used: immunoSEQ multiplex PCR; TCRdb lists only in-frame clones, some missing. The sample yields 60,000 or so clones, 80% to 90% seen once. The chain recombines TRBV19 with TRBJ2-7; no firm D call. Sequences were derived from peripheral blood, sampled on day 0 of AZD1222 vaccination. This TCR derives from an adult in good health. For the CDR3, the DNA is TGTGCCAGTAGTCCCCGACACCTTTCGAAGCAGTACTTC. Its translation is CASSPRHLSKQYF.